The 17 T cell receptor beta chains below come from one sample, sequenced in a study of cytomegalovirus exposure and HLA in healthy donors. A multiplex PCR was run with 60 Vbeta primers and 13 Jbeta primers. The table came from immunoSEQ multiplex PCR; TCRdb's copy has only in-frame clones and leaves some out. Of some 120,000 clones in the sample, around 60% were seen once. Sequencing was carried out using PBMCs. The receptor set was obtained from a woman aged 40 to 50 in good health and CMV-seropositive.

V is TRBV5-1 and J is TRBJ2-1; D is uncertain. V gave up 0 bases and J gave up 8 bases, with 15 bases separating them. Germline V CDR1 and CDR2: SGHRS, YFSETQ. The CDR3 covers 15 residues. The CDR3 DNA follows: TGCGCCAGCAGCTTGGTAGCCGGCCGAGAGGATGAGCAGTTCTTC. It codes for CASSLVAGREDEQFF.

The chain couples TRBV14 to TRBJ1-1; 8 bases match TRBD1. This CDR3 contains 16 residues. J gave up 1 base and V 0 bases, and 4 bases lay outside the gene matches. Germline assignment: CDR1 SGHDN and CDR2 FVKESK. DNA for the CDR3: TGTGCCAGCAGCCAAGATTTAGGACAGGGGAACACTGAAGCTTTCTTT. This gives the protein CASSQDLGQGNTEAFF.

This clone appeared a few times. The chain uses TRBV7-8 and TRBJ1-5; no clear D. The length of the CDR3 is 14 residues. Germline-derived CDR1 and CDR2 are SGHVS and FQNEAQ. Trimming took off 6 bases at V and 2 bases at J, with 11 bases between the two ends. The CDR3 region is CASSLTQGNQPQHF. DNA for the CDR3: TGTGCCAGCAGTCTTACTCAGGGCAATCAGCCCCAGCATTTT.

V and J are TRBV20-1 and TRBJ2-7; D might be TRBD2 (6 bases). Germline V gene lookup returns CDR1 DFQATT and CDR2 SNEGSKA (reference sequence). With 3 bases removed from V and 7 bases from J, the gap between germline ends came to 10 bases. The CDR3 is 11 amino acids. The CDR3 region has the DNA TGCAGTGCTAGGGGACTTGAGGAGCAGTACTTC. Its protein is CSARGLEEQYF.

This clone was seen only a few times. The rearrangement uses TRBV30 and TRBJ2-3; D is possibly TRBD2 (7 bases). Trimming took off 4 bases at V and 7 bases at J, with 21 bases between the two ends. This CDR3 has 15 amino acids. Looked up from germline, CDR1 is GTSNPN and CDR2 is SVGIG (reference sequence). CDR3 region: CAWTRVGGAGNTQYF. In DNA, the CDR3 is TGTGCCTGGACCCGTGTTGGGGGGGCCGGGAATACGCAGTATTTT. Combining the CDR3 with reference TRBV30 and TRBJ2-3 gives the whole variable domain SQTIHQWPATLVQPVGSPLSLECTVEGTSNPNLYWYRQAAGRGLQLLFYSVGIGQISSEVPQNLSASRPQDRQFILSSKKLLLSDSGFYLCAWTRVGGAGNTQYFGPGTRLTVL.

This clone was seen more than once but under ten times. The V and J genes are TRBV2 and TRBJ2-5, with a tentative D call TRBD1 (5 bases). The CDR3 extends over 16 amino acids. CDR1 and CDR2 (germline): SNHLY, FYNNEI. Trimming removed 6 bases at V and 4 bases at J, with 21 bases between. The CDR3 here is CASRNGALASPETQYF. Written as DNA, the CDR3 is TGTGCCAGCAGGAATGGGGCACTCGCCTCGCCAGAGACCCAGTACTTC.

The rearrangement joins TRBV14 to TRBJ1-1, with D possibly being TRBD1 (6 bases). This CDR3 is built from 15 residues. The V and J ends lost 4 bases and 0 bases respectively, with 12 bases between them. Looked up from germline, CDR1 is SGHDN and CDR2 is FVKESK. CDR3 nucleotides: TGTGCCAGCAGCCTACGGACAGCCCTGAACACTGAAGCTTTCTTT. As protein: CASSLRTALNTEAFF.

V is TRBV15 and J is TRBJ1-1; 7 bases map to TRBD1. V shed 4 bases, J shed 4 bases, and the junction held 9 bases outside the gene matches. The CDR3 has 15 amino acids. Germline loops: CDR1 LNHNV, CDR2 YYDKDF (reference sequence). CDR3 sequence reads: CATSKDYRGSTEAFF. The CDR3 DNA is TGTGCCACCAGCAAAGATTACAGGGGATCCACTGAAGCTTTCTTT.

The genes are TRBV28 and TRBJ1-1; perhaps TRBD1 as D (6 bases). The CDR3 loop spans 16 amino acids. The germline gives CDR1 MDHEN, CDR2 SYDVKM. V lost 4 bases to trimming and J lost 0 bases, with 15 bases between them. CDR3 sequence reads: CASSSQMDSLNTEAFF. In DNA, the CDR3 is TGTGCCAGCAGTTCTCAGATGGACAGCCTGAACACTGAAGCTTTCTTT.

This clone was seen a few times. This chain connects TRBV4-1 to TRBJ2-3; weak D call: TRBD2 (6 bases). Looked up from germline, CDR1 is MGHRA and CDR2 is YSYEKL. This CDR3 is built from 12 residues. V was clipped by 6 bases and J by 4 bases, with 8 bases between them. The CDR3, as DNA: TGCGCCAGCAGAGGGACTTCAGATACGCAGTATTTT. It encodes CASRGTSDTQYF.

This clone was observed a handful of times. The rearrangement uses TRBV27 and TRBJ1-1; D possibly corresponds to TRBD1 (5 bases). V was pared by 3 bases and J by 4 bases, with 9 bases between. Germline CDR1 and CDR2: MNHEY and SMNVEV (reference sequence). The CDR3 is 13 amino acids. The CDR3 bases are TGTGCCAGCAGTTTTCCCGACAGCACTGAAGCTTTCTTT. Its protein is CASSFPDSTEAFF.

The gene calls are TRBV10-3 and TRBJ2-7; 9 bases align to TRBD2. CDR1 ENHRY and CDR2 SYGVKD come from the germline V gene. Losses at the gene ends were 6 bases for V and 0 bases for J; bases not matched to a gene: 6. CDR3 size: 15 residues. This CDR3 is CAISTRREGSYEQYF. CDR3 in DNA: TGTGCCATCAGCACCCGGCGGGAGGGCTCCTACGAGCAGTACTTC.

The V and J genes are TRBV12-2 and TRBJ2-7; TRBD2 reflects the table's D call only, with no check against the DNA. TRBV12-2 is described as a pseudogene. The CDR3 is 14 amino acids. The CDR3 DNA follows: TGTGCAAGTCGCTTATTATCACCCCGAGACGAGCAGTACTTC. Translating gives CASRLLSPRDEQYF.

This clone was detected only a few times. CDR3: CASSYGGATEAFF. CDR3 in DNA: TGTGCCAGCAGTTACGGGGGGGCCACTGAAGCTTTCTTT. J is TRBJ1-1 and V is TRBV6-5; a weak D match, TRBD1 (6 bases). This CDR3 has 13 residues. V was pared by 2 bases and J by 4 bases, with 8 bases between. Looked up from germline, CDR1 is MNHEY and CDR2 is SVGAGI.

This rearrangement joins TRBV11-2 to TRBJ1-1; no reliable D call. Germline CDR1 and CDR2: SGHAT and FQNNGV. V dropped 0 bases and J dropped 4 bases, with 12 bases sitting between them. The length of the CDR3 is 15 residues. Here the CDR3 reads CASSLERVGSTEAFF. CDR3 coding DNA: TGTGCCAGCAGCTTAGAACGGGTGGGGAGCACTGAAGCTTTCTTT. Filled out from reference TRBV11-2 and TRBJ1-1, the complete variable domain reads EAGVAQSPRYKIIEKRQSVAFWCNPISGHATLYWYQQILGQGPKLLIQFQNNGVVDDSQLPKDRFSAERLKGVDSTLKIQPAKLEDSAVYLCASSLERVGSTEAFFGQGTRLTVV.

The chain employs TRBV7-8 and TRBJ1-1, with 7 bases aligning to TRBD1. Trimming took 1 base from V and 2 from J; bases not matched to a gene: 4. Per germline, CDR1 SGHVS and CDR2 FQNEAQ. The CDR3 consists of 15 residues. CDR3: CASSLVDRANTEAFF. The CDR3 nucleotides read TGTGCCAGCAGCTTAGTAGACAGGGCCAACACTGAAGCTTTCTTT.

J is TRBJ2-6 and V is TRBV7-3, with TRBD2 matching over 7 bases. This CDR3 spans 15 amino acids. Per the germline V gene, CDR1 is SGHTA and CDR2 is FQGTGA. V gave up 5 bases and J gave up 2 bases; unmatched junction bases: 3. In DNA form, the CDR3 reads TGTGCCAGCAGCCTGGGGGGGGCTGGGGCCAACGTCCTGACTTTC. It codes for CASSLGGAGANVLTF. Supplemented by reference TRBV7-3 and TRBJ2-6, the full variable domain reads GAGVSQTPSNKVTEKGKYVELRCDPISGHTALYWYRQSLGQGPEFLIYFQGTGAADDSGLPNDRFFAVRPEGSVSTLKIQRTERGDSAVYLCASSLGGAGANVLTFGAGSRLTVL.